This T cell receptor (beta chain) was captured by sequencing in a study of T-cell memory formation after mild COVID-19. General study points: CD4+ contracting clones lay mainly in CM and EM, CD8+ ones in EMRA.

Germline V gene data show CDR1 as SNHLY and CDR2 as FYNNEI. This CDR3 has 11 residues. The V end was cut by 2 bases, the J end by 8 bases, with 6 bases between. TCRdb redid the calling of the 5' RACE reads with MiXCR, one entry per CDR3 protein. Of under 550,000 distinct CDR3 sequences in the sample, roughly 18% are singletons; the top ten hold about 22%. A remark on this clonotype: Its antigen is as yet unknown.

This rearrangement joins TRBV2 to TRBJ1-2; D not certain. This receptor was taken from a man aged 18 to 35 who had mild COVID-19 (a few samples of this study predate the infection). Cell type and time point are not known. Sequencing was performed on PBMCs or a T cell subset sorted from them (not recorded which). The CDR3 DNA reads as TGTGCCAGCAGTGAAATGGAGGGCTACACCTTC. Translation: CASSEMEGYTF.